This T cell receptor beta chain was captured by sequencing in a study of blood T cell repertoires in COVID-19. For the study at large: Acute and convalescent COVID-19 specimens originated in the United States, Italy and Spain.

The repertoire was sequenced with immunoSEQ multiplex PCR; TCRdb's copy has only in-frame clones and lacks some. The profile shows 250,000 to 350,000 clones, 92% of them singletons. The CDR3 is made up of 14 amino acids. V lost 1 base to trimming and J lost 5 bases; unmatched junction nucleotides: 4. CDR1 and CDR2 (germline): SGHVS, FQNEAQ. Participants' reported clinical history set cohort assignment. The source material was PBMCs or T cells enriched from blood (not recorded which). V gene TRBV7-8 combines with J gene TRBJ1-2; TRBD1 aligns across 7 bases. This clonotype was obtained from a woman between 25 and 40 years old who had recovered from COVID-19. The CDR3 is CASSLDFRGYGYTF. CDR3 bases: TGTGCCAGCAGCTTAGATTTCAGGGGGTATGGCTACACCTTC.